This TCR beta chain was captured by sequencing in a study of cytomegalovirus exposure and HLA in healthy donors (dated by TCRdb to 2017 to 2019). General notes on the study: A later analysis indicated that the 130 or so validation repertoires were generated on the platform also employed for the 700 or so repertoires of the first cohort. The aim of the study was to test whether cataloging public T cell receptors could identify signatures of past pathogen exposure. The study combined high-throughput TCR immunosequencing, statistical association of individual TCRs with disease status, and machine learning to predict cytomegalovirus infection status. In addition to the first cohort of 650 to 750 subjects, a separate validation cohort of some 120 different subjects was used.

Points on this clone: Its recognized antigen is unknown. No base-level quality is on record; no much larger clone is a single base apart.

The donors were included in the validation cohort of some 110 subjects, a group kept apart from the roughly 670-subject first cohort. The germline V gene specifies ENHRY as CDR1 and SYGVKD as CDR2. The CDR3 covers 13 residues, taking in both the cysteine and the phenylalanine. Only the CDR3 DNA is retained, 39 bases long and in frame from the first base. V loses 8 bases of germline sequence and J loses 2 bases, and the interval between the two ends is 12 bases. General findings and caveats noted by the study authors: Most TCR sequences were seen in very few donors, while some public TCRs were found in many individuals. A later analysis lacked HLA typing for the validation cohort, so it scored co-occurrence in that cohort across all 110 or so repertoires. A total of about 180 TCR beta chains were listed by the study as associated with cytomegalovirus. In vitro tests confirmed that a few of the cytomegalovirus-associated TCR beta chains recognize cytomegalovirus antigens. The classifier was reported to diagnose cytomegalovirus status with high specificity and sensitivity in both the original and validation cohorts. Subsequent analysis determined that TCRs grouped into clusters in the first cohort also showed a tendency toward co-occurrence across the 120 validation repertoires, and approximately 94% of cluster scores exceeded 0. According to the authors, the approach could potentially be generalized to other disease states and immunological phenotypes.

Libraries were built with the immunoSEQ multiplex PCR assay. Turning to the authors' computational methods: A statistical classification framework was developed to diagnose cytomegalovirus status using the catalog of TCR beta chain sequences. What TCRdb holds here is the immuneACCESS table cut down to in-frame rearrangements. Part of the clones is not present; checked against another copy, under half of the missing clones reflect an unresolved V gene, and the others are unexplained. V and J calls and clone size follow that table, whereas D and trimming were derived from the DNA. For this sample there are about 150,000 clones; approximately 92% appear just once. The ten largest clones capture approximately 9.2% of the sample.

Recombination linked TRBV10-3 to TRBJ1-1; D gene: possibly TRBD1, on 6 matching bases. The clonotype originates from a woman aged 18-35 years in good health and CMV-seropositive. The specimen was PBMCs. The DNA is TGTGCCATCTCGGACAGACAAAACACTGAAGCTTTCTTT. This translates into CAISDRQNTEAFF.